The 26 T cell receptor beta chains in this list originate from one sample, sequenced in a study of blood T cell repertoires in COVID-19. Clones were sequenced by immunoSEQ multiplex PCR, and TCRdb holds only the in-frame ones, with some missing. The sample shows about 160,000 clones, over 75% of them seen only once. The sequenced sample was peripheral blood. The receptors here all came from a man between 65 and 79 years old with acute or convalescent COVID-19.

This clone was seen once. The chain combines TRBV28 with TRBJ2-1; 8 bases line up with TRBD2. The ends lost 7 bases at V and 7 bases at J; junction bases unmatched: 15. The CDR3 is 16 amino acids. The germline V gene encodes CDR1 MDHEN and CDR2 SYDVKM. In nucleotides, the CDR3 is TGTGCCAGCACCGTGCTAGCGGGTGCTCTGGGGAATGAGCAGTTCTTC. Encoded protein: CASTVLAGALGNEQFF.

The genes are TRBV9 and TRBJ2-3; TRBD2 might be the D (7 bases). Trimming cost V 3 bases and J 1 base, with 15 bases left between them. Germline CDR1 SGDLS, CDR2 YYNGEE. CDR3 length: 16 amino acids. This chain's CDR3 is CASSGPRGAGTDTQYF. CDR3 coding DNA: TGTGCCAGCAGCGGGCCCCGGGGGGCTGGCACAGATACGCAGTATTTT.

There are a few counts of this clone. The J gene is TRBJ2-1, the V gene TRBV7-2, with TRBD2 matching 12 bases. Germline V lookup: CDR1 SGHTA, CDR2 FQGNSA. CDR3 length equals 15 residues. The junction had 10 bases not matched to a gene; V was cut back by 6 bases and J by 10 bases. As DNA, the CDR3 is TGTGCCAGCAGTGGGGCTAGCGGGAGGGCCAAAGAGCAGTTCTTC. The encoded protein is CASSGASGRAKEQFF. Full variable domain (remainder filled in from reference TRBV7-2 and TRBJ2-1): GAGVSQSPSNKVTEKGKDVELRCDPISGHTALYWYRQSLGQGLEFLIYFQGNSAPDKSGLPSDRFSAERTGGSVSTLTIQRTQQEDSAVYLCASSGASGRAKEQFFGPGTRLTVL.

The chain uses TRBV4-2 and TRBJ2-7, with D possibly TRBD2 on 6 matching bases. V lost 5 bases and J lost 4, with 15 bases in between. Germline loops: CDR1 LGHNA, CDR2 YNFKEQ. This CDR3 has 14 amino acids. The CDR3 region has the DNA TGTGCCAGCAGCTATCAGCGACTAGAGTACGAGCAGTACTTC. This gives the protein CASSYQRLEYEQYF.

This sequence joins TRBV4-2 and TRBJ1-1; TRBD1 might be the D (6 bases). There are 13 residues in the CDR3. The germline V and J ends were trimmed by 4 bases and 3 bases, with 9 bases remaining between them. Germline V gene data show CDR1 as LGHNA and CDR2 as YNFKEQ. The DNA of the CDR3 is TGTGCCAGCAGCCCCGGACAGCACACTGAAGCTTTCTTT. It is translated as CASSPGQHTEAFF.

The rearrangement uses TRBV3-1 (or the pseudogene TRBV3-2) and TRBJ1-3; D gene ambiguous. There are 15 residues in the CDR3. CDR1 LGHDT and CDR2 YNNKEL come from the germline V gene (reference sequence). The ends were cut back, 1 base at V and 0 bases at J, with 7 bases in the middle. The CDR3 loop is CASSQGSYSGNTIYF. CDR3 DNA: TGTGCCAGCAGCCAAGGCAGTTACTCTGGAAACACCATATATTTT.

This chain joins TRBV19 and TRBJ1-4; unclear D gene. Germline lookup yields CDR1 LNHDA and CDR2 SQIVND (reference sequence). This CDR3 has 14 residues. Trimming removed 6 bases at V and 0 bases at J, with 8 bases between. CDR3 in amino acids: CASSSQTTNEKLFF. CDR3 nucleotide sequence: TGTGCCAGTAGCTCACAGACAACTAATGAAAAACTGTTTTTT.

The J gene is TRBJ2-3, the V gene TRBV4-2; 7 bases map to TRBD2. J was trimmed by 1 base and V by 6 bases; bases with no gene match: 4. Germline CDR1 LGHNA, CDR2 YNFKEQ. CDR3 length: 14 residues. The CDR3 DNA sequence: TGTGCCAGCAGGGACCGGGGGGGCACAGATACGCAGTATTTT. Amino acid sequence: CASRDRGGTDTQYF.

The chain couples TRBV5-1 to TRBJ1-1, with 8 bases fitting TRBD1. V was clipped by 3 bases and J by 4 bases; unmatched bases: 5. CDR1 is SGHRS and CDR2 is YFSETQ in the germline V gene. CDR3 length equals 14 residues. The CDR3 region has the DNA TGCGCCAGCAGCTCGGACAGGGAATTCACTGAAGCTTTCTTT. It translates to CASSSDREFTEAFF.

The CDR3 protein is CASSQMGQGKGYTF. The CDR3 DNA reads TGCGCCAGCAGCCAAATGGGGCAGGGGAAGGGCTACACCTTC. This chain joins TRBV4-1 and TRBJ1-2; tentative D call: TRBD1 (6 bases). There are 14 residues in the CDR3. V dropped 2 bases and J dropped 8 bases, with 15 bases sitting between them. CDR1 is MGHRA and CDR2 is YSYEKL in the germline V gene.

CDR3 sequence reads: CASSPRAVGRYEQYF. CDR3 bases: TGTGCCAGCTCACCCCGGGCGGTAGGGAGGTACGAGCAGTACTTC. The rearrangement joins TRBV18 to TRBJ2-7; tentative D call: TRBD2 (6 bases). This CDR3 is 15 amino acids long. Deletions cut 3 bases from V and 4 bases from J, with 16 bases between. Germline V lookup: CDR1 KGHSH, CDR2 LQKENI.

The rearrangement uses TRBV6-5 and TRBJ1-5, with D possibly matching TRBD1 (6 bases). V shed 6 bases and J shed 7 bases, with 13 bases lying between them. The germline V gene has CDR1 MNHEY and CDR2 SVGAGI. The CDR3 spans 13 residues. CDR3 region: CASRITGNQPQHF. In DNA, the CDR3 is TGTGCCAGCAGGATTACAGGGAACCAGCCCCAGCATTTT.

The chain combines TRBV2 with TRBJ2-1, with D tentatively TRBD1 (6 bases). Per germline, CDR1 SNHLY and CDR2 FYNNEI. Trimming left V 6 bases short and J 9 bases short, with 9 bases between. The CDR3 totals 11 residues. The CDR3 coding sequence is TGTGCCAGCAGACTACAGGGTGAGCAGTTCTTC. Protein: CASRLQGEQFF. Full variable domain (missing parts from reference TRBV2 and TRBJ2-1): EPEVTQTPSHQVTQMGQEVILRCVPISNHLYFYWYRQILGQKVEFLVSFYNNEISEKSEIFDDQFSVERPDGSNFTLKIRSTKLEDSAMYFCASRLQGEQFFGPGTRLTVL.

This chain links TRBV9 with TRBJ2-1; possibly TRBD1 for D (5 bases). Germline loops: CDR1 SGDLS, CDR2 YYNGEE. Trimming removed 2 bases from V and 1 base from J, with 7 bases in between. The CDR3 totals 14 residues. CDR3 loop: CASSVQGSYNEQFF. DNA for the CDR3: TGTGCCAGCAGCGTCCAGGGTTCCTACAATGAGCAGTTCTTC.

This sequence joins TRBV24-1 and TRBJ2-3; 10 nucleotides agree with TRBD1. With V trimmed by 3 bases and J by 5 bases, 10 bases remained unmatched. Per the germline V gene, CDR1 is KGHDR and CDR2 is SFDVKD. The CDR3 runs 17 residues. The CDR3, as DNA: TGTGCCACCAGTGATCCCAACGACAGGGGGCGACGAGATACGCAGTATTTT. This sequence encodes CATSDPNDRGRRDTQYF.

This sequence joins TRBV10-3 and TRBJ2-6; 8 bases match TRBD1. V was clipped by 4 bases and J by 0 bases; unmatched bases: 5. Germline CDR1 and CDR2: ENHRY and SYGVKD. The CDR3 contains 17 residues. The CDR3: CAISVTGGNSGANVLTF. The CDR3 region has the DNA TGTGCCATCAGTGTTACAGGGGGGAACTCTGGGGCCAACGTCCTGACTTTC.

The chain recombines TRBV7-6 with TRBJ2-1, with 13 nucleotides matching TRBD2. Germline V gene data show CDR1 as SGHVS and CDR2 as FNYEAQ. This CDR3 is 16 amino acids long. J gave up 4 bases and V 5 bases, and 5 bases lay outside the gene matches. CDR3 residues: CASSLGTSGKYNEQFF. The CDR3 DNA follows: TGTGCCAGCAGCCTCGGGACTAGCGGGAAGTACAATGAGCAGTTCTTC. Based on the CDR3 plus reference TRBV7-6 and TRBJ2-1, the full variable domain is GAGVSQSPRYKVTKRGQDVALRCDPISGHVSLYWYRQALGQGPEFLTYFNYEAQQDKSGLPNDRFSAERPEGSISTLTIQRTEQRDSAMYRCASSLGTSGKYNEQFFGPGTRLTVL.

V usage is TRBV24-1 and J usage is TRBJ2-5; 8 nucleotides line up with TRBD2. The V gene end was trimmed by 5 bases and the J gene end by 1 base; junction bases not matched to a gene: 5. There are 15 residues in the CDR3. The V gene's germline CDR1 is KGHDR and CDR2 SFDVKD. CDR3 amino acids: CATSVAGGGQETQYF. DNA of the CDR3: TGTGCCACCAGTGTCGCGGGGGGTGGCCAAGAGACCCAGTACTTC.

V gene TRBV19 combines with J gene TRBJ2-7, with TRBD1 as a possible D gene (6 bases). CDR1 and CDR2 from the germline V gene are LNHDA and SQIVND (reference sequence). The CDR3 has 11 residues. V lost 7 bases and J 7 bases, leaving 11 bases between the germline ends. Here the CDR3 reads CASTRGLEQYF. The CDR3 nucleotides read TGTGCCAGTACCAGGGGTTTAGAGCAGTACTTC.

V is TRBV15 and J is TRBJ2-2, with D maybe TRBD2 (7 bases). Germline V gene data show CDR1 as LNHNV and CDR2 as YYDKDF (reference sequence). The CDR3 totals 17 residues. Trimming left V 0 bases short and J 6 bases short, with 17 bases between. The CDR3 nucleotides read TGTGCCACCAGCAGAGATTTGGGGGGGCTACTCCCCGGGGAGCTGTTTTTT. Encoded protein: CATSRDLGGLLPGELFF.

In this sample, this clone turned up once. CDR3 residues: CATSRGAAGARGYGYTF. The CDR3 DNA reads as TGTGCCACCAGCAGAGGGGCGGCAGGGGCGCGTGGCTATGGCTACACCTTC. The V call is TRBV15, the J call TRBJ1-2, with D tentatively TRBD1 (6 bases). The CDR3 spans 17 residues. Trimming pared 1 base from V and 4 bases from J, leaving 19 bases between. Germline lookup yields CDR1 LNHNV and CDR2 YYDKDF (reference sequence).

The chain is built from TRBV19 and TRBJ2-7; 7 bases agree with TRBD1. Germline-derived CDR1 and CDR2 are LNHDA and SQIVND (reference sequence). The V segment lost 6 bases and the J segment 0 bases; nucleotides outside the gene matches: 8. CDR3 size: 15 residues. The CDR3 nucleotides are TGTGCCAGTAGGATGGGCAGGGGGAACTCCTACGAGCAGTACTTC. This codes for CASRMGRGNSYEQYF.

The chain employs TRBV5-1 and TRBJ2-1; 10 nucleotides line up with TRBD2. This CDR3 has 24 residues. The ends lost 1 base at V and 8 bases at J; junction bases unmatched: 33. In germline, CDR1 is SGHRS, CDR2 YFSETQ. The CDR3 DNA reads TGCGCCAGCAGCTTGTTCGGGGGCAACGGCACTAGCGGGACGTTCTCCGGGTCGTTGGATGAGCAGTTCTTC. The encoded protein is CASSLFGGNGTSGTFSGSLDEQFF.

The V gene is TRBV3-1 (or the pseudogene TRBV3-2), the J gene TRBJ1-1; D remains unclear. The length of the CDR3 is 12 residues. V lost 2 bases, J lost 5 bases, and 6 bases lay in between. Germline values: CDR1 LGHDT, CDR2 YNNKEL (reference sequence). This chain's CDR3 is CASSQLRTEAFF. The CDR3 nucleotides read TGTGCCAGCAGCCAACTCCGGACTGAAGCTTTCTTT.

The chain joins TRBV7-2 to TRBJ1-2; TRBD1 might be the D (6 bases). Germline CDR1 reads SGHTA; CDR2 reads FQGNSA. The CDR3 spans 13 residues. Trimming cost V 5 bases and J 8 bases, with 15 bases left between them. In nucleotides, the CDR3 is TGTGCCAGCAGCAACCGATGGGACACCGGCTACACCTTC. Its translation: CASSNRWDTGYTF.

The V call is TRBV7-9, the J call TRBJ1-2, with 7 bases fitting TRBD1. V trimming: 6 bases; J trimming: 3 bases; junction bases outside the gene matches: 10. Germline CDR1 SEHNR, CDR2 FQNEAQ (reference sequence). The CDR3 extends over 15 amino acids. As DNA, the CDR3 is TGTGCCAGCAGACCGAAGACAGGGTCGGACTATGGCTACACCTTC. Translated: CASRPKTGSDYGYTF.